The T cell receptor beta chain under discussion was sequenced for a study of T cell repertoires and Cas9 in healthy adults. Study details: CD4 and CD8 compartments: SpCas9-reactive T cells profiled for potency, cytotoxicity, lineage.

This clone was detected once. Profiling relied on immunoSEQ multiplex PCR, and the TCRdb table lists in-frame clones only, not all of them. Of tens of thousands of clones listed, around 93% are singletons. The sample comprised CD4+ effector T cells (CD127+, CD25-, CD137-, CD154-) from PBMCs; culture status not recorded. The sequence came from a human donor in good health.

This CDR3 is CASSIGRNTGELFF. The CDR3, as DNA: TGTGCCAGTAGTATAGGTAGGAACACCGGGGAGCTGTTTTTT. The chain links TRBV19 to TRBJ2-2; D remains unclear. V was trimmed by 1 base and J by 1 base, leaving 4 bases between them. The CDR3 loop spans 14 amino acids. Germline CDR1 LNHDA, CDR2 SQIVND (reference sequence). Using reference TRBV19 and TRBJ2-2 for the parts outside the CDR3, the full variable domain is DGGITQSPKYLFRKEGQNVTLSCEQNLNHDAMYWYRQDPGQGLRLIYYSQIVNDFQKGDIAEGYSVSREKKESFPLTVTSAQKNPTAFYLCASSIGRNTGELFFGEGSRLTVL.